This TCR beta chain was recovered during a study of T cell responses to AZD1222 COVID-19 vaccine. General study findings and limits: Regions left unmutated in variants are reportedly the target of nearly half of spike-specific TCRs.

As concerns this clone: Its matching antigen is unknown.

Germline assignment: CDR1 SQVTM and CDR2 ANQGSEA. The V and J ends lost 6 bases and 4 bases respectively, with 12 bases between them. This CDR3 has 12 amino acids. Assay: immunoSEQ multiplex PCR; the TCRdb copy retains only in-frame clones and omits some. The sample has approximately 150,000 clones, about 82% seen once; the top ten hold approximately 4.7%. The receptor comes from an adult who received the AZD1222 COVID-19 vaccine. This chain connects TRBV29-1 to TRBJ1-1, with D possibly being TRBD1 (6 bases). The sample in question was peripheral blood, obtained 28 days after the second AZD1222 dose. CDR3 amino acids: CSVIGTFTEAFF. The CDR3 DNA reads as TGCAGCGTGATCGGGACATTCACTGAAGCTTTCTTT.